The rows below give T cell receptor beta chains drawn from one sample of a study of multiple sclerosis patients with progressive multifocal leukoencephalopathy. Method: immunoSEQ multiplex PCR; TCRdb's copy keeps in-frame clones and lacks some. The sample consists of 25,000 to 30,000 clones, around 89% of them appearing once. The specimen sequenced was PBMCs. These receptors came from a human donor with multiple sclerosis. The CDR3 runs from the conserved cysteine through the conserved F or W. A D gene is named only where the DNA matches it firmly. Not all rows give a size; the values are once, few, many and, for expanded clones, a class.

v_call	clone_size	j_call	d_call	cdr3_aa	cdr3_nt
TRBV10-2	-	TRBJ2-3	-	CASSESDTQYF	TGCGCCAGCAGTGAGTCAGATACGCAGTATTTT
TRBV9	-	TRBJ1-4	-	CASSVAWGIGEKLFF	TGTGCCAGCAGCGTAGCTTGGGGAATCGGTGAAAAACTGTTTTTT
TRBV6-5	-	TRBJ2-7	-	CASSYSGGNSYEQYF	TGTGCCAGCAGTTATTCAGGCGGGAACTCCTACGAGCAGTACTTC
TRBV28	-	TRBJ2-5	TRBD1	CATYRGGRETQYF	TGTGCCACCTACAGGGGCGGCAGAGAGACCCAGTACTTC
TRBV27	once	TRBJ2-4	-	CASSLSGVLAKNIQYF	TGTGCCAGCAGTTTATCTGGAGTCCTAGCCAAAAACATTCAGTACTTC
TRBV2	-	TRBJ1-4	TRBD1	CASSMTGFGGKLFF	TGTGCCAGCAGTATGACAGGGTTTGGGGGAAAACTGTTTTTT
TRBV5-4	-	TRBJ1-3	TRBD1	CASSLEEGARGNTIYF	TGTGCCAGCAGCTTGGAAGAGGGGGCCCGGGGAAACACCATATATTTT
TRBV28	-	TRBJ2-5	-	CATLTVGGETQYF	TGTGCCACCTTAACCGTTGGGGGGGAGACCCAGTACTTC
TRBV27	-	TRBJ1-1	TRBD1	CASSLSRRDRAVPNTEAFF	TGTGCCAGCAGTTTATCGAGGCGGGACAGGGCCGTTCCGAACACTGAAGCTTTCTTT
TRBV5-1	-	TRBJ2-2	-	CASSAPSVTGELFF	TGCGCCAGCAGCGCCCCATCAGTCACCGGGGAGCTGTTTTTT
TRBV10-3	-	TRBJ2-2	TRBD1	CAISGTGQGNTGELFF	TGTGCCATCAGTGGAACGGGACAGGGTAACACCGGGGAGCTGTTTTTT
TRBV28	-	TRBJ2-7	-	CASSSVSLEQYF	TGTGCCAGCAGTTCTGTTTCCTTGGAGCAGTACTTC
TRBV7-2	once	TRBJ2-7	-	CASSRDTAYYEQYF	TGTGCCAGCAGCAGGGACACTGCATACTACGAGCAGTACTTC
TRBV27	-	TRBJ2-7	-	CASTLVGGSGYEQYF	TGTGCCAGCACCTTGGTGGGGGGATCGGGCTACGAGCAGTACTTC
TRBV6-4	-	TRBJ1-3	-	CASSDSGRPSSGNTIYF	TGTGCCAGCAGTGACTCGGGCAGACCTAGCTCTGGAAACACCATATATTTT
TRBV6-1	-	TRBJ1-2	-	CAGTALYGYTF	TGTGCCGGAACAGCTCTCTATGGCTACACCTTC
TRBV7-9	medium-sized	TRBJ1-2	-	CASTEGPGASPGYTF	TGTGCCAGCACCGAAGGTCCAGGGGCGTCTCCTGGCTACACCTTC
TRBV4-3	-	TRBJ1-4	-	CASSQEHGFNEKLFF	TGCGCCAGCAGCCAAGAACATGGCTTTAATGAAAAACTGTTTTTT
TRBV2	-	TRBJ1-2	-	CASSEAGGYGYTF	TGTGCCAGCAGTGAAGCGGGAGGCTATGGCTACACCTTC
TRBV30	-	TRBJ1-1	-	CAWSVEENTEAFF	TGTGCCTGGAGTGTGGAGGAAAACACTGAAGCTTTCTTT
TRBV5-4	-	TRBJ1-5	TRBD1	CASSEQGSNQPQHF	TGTGCCAGCAGCGAACAGGGGAGCAATCAGCCCCAGCATTTT
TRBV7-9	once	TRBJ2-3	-	CASSLSGGGRTDTQYF	TGTGCCAGCAGCTTAAGTGGCGGGGGCCGTACAGATACGCAGTATTTT
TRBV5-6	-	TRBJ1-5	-	CASSLGKSNQPQHF	TGTGCCAGCAGTCTTGGTAAGAGCAATCAGCCCCAGCATTTT
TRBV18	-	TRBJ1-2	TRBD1	CASSRDRVPNYGYTF	TGTGCCAGCTCCCGGGACAGGGTCCCTAACTATGGCTACACCTTC
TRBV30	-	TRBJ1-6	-	CAWTRGSSGTHNSPLHF	TGTGCCTGGACCCGGGGGTCGTCAGGAACCCATAATTCACCCCTCCACTTT
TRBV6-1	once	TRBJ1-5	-	CASSEYFNSNQPQHF	TGTGCCAGCAGTGAGTACTTCAATAGCAATCAGCCCCAGCATTTT
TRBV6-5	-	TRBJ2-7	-	CASSGGGHSYEQYF	TGTGCCAGCAGTGGGGGGGGCCACTCCTACGAGCAGTACTTC
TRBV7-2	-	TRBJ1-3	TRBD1	CASSLSRGQGNDSGNTIYF	TGTGCCAGCAGCTTAAGCCGAGGACAGGGAAACGACTCTGGAAACACCATATACTTT
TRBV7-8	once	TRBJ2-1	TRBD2	CASSLTSGGTSSYNEQFF	TGTGCCAGCAGCTTGACTAGCGGGGGGACGAGCTCCTACAATGAGCAGTTCTTC
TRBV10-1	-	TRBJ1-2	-	CASSESPGGGSSNYGYTF	TGCGCCAGCAGTGAGTCCCCTGGGGGGGGGTCCTCTAACTATGGCTACACCTTC
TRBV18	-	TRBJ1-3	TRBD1	CASSPWTGDGDTIYF	TGTGCCAGCTCACCCTGGACAGGGGATGGAGACACCATATATTTT
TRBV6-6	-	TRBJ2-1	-	CASSQGGNEQFF	TGTGCCAGCAGCCAGGGGGGCAATGAGCAGTTCTTC
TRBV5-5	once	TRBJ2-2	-	CASSTTDSPTGELFF	TGTGCCAGCAGCACAACCGACAGCCCTACCGGGGAGCTGTTTTTT
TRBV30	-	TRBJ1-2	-	CAWSPLSSRVFGGYTF	TGTGCCTGGAGTCCCTTATCGTCCAGGGTCTTTGGTGGCTACACCTTC
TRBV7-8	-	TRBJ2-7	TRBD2	CASSLEWGGYYEQYF	TGTGCCAGCAGCTTAGAGTGGGGGGGGTACTACGAGCAGTACTTC
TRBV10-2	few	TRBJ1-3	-	CAILDRDGHTIYF	TGCGCCATCTTAGACCGGGACGGTCACACCATATATTTT
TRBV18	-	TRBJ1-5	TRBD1	CASSPGTGYQPQHF	TGTGCCAGCTCCCCTGGGACAGGGTATCAGCCCCAGCATTTT
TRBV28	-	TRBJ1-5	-	CASSTGSMEQPQHF	TGTGCCAGCAGCACAGGGAGTATGGAGCAGCCCCAGCATTTT
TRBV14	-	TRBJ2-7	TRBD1	CASSQPGTGKDEQYF	TGTGCCAGCAGCCAACCCGGGACAGGGAAGGACGAGCAGTACTTC
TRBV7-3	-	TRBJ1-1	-	CASSLVHRGTEAFF	TGTGCCAGCAGCTTAGTCCATCGGGGGACTGAAGCTTTCTTT